Listed below are T cell receptor beta chains from one sample, sequenced in a study of identical twins. In TCRdb, the 5' RACE reads were re-called with MiXCR into one record per CDR3 protein. The sample yields just over 450,000 distinct CDR3 sequences, approximately 15% seen once. The same sample was also used in a study of yellow fever vaccine responses in identical twins.

What was sequenced was CD4+ T cells sorted from blood. The receptors derive from a woman under 30 in good health. Both conserved end residues are part of each CDR3. D genes are given only for firm matches. Expanded clones get a size class; other rows say once, few or many, or leave the size out.

d_call j_call clone_size v_call cdr3_nt cdr3_aa
TRBD1 TRBJ2-7 many TRBV7-2 TGTGCCAGCAGCTTAGGGACAGGGGAGTCCTACGAGCAGTACTTC CASSLGTGESYEQYF
. TRBJ1-6 . TRBV19 TGTGCCAGTAGCTCTCCGGGCGGTTCACCCCTCCACTTT CASSSPGGSPLHF
TRBD2 TRBJ2-1 few TRBV12-3/TRBV12-4 TGTGCCAGCAGTCACCGGGGAGGACTAGCATTCGGTGAGCAGTTCTTC CASSHRGGLAFGEQFF
. TRBJ2-5 . TRBV7-2 TGTGCCAGCAGCTCCCCTCCCGCGGGGACCCAGTACTTC CASSSPPAGTQYF
. TRBJ2-5 . TRBV20-1 TGCAGTGTCGCGGCCCGCGTGGGAGAGACCCAGTACTTC CSVAARVGETQYF
. TRBJ2-1 few TRBV7-9 TGTGCCAGCAGCAGCAATCAGCGGCCGGCGGATGAGCAGTTCTTC CASSSNQRPADEQFF
. TRBJ2-3 . TRBV6-1 TGTGCCAGCAATGAAGGCGGGGGCCGCACAGATACGCAGTATTTT CASNEGGGRTDTQYF
TRBD2 TRBJ2-7 many TRBV20-1 TGCAGTGCTAGAGTTCTGGGGGGGTCCTACGAGCAGTACTTC CSARVLGGSYEQYF
TRBD1 TRBJ2-1 . TRBV15 TGTGCCACCAGCGGCACAGGGGTAATCGGGTATGAGCAGTTCTTC CATSGTGVIGYEQFF
. TRBJ2-5 few TRBV9 TGTGCCAGCAGCGTAAGTTTGGGAGGAACCGGAGCCCAGTACTTC CASSVSLGGTGAQYF
TRBD2 TRBJ2-3 . TRBV20-1 TGCAGTGCGACTAGCGCAGATACGCAGTATTTT CSATSADTQYF
. TRBJ2-3 few TRBV28 TGTGCCAGCAGCTCTCGGCCATGGGGCCCAGATACGCAGTATTTT CASSSRPWGPDTQYF
TRBD2 TRBJ2-3 few TRBV5-1 TGCGCCAGCGGGACGGGGACTAGCGGACCCACAGATACGCAGTATTTT CASGTGTSGPTDTQYF
TRBD1 TRBJ2-4 . TRBV11-2 TGTGCCAGCAGCTTCAGACAGGGAGACATTCAGTACTTC CASSFRQGDIQYF
. TRBJ2-1 few TRBV7-9 TGTGCCAGCAGCTTAATGGCACCAACCTATGATGAGCAGTTCTTC CASSLMAPTYDEQFF
TRBD2 TRBJ2-3 . TRBV20-1 TGCAGTGCTAAAGGACGGACTAGAGGCACAGATACGCAGTATTTT CSAKGRTRGTDTQYF
TRBD2 TRBJ2-3 few TRBV4-2 TGTGCCAGCAGCCAAGATGGGCTAGCGGGAAGCACAGATACGCAGTATTTT CASSQDGLAGSTDTQYF
. TRBJ1-5 . TRBV6-2/TRBV6-3 TGTGCCAGCGGCGATAATCAGCCCCAGCATTTT CASGDNQPQHF
. TRBJ1-6 . TRBV30 TGTGCCTGGAGTGTAGCCAGGGGTGATTCACCCCTCCACTTT CAWSVARGDSPLHF
. TRBJ2-7 few TRBV6-2/TRBV6-3 TGTGCCAGCGGGGTTAGCGGCTACGAGCAGTACTTC CASGVSGYEQYF
. TRBJ1-2 . TRBV20-1 TGCAGTGCTAGGCCAGGGAACTATGGCTACACCTTC CSARPGNYGYTF
TRBD2 TRBJ2-3 few TRBV7-2 TGTGCCAGCAGCTTACTAGCGGGAGGGGCGACAGATACGCAGTATTTT CASSLLAGGATDTQYF
TRBD2 TRBJ2-1 few TRBV7-3 TGTGCCAGCAGCTTAAGGTCCACACTAGCGAACAATGAGCAGTTCTTC CASSLRSTLANNEQFF
. TRBJ1-2 many TRBV12-3/TRBV12-4 TGTGCCACCACTGGGGGGCCCACTTCCGGGGGCTACACCTTC CATTGGPTSGGYTF
TRBD1 TRBJ1-5 few TRBV7-2 TGTGCCAGCAGCCCCCCGGGACAGCCCCTGGCCCAGCATTTT CASSPPGQPLAQHF
TRBD1 TRBJ1-1 . TRBV5-1 TGCGCCAGCAGCCCCGGACAGGTTTACATGAACACTGAAGCTTTCTTT CASSPGQVYMNTEAFF
. TRBJ2-7 . TRBV20-1 TGCAGTGTCAGGCCCAGTTCCTACGAGCAGTACTTC CSVRPSSYEQYF
. TRBJ2-5 few TRBV3-1 TGTGCCAGCAGCCAAGTTTCCCGAAAAAAAGCAGAGACCCAGTACTTC CASSQVSRKKAETQYF
TRBD1 TRBJ1-1 many TRBV5-6 TGTGCCAGCAGCCCCGGGACAGGGTGGAACACTGAAGCTTTCTTT CASSPGTGWNTEAFF
. TRBJ1-4 . TRBV5-5 TGTGCCAGCAGCTTGAGGCCCCGGGCAGACACAACTAATGAAAAACTGTTTTTT CASSLRPRADTTNEKLFF
. TRBJ2-7 . TRBV7-2 TGTGCCAGCAGCTTAGGGGGACGGCCCTACGAGCAGTACTTC CASSLGGRPYEQYF
. TRBJ2-3 few TRBV20-1 TGCAGTGCTAACCCAGGTTCAGATACGCAGTATTTT CSANPGSDTQYF
TRBD1 TRBJ2-1 . TRBV10-3 TGTGCCATCAGTGGGGACAGGACCGGCAATGAGCAGTTCTTC CAISGDRTGNEQFF
TRBD2 TRBJ2-1 few TRBV20-1 TGCAGTGCTAGAACCCGATGGGCGGGAGGTGTGAATGAGCAGTTCTTC CSARTRWAGGVNEQFF
. TRBJ1-4 . TRBV6-1 TGTGCCAGCAGGGGAGGGACGGCATCGCTAAGACTGTTTTTT CASRGGTASLRLFF
. TRBJ2-5 few TRBV7-9 TGTGCCAGCAGCTTACGGTCTACAGGGTACCAAGAGACCCAGTACTTC CASSLRSTGYQETQYF
TRBD1 TRBJ2-7 few TRBV5-1 TGCGCCAGCAGCTTCTCAGGGACAGCGCGTGAGCAGTACTTC CASSFSGTAREQYF
. TRBJ2-1 . TRBV5-1 TGCGCCAGCAGCTTCATAGCGTTTGGGGATAATGAGCAGTTCTTC CASSFIAFGDNEQFF
TRBD1 TRBJ2-5 few TRBV12-3/TRBV12-4 TGTGCCAGCAGTAACCGGGACAGCCAAGAGACCCAGTACTTC CASSNRDSQETQYF
. TRBJ2-1 . TRBV12-5 TGTGCTAGTGGTCCGAACGGGGGAGGCCATGAGCAGTTCTTC CASGPNGGGHEQFF
TRBD1 TRBJ2-7 few TRBV6-5 TGTGCCAGCAGTTACGAGGGACAGGGGGCCTACGAGCAGTACTTC CASSYEGQGAYEQYF
TRBD2 TRBJ2-1 . TRBV20-1 TGCAGTGCAGTACTAGCGGGAATAGCCTACAATGAGCAGTTCTTC CSAVLAGIAYNEQFF
TRBD1 TRBJ2-2 . TRBV5-1 TGCGCCAGCAGCTCAGGGGGTTCGGGCACCGGGGAGCTGTTTTTT CASSSGGSGTGELFF
. TRBJ2-7 many TRBV30 TGTGCCTGGAGTGTATTGTCGTACTACGAGCAGTACTTC CAWSVLSYYEQYF
. TRBJ2-3 . TRBV4-2 TGTGCCAGCAGCCAAGATTTTCGGACGACGCAGTATTTT CASSQDFRTTQYF
. TRBJ2-2 many TRBV12-3/TRBV12-4 TGTGCCAGCAATACGGTTTCCGGGGAGCTGTTTTTT CASNTVSGELFF
. TRBJ2-2 . TRBV19 TGTGCCAGTAGTGCGCAGGCGGGTGTGACCGGGGAGCTGTTTTTT CASSAQAGVTGELFF
TRBD1 TRBJ1-6 few TRBV12-3/TRBV12-4 TGTGCCAGCAGAGACAGGGGCGGGAATTCACCCCTCCACTTT CASRDRGGNSPLHF
. TRBJ2-5 . TRBV11-2 TGTGCCAGCAGCTTAGATCGGGGGGCGCAGGAGACCCAGTACTTC CASSLDRGAQETQYF
. TRBJ2-3 few TRBV20-1 TGCAGTGCTCACCTGTTGGGGGCGACAGATACGCAGTATTTT CSAHLLGATDTQYF
. TRBJ2-2 many TRBV24-1 TGTGCCACCAGTCCGGGACGATACACCGGGGAGCTGTTTTTT CATSPGRYTGELFF
TRBD1 TRBJ1-1 . TRBV5-1 TGCGCCAGCAGCGAAAGACAGGGGGGGAACACTGAAGCTTTCTTT CASSERQGGNTEAFF
TRBD1 TRBJ2-3 . TRBV4-3 TGCGCCAGCAGCCAAGATACTCCGGGACAGGGGATCGCAGATACGCAGTATTTT CASSQDTPGQGIADTQYF